This T cell receptor (beta chain) was sequenced for a study of Ad26.COV2.S vaccination and SARS-CoV-2 variants. For the study at large: Once or twice, 56 days apart, Ad26.COV2.S was delivered intramuscularly.

As regards this clone: As yet, its antigen is unknown.

Libraries were prepared by immunoSEQ multiplex PCR; TCRdb keeps only in-frame clonotypes and omits some of them. This sample carries approximately 300,000 clones, 70% to 90% of them seen once, and the ten largest clones take 1.5% to 2.5%. Stated treatment: 15 to 20 received Ad26.COV2.S at low or high dose, single or two shots; roughly five received placebo; per-sample allocation not given. Day 63 after the first vaccine or placebo injection was the time point for sampling. Study-level findings and limits: Ad26.COV2.S recipients had broader spike-specific TCRs (P = 0.0014).

Trimming removed 11 bases at V and 0 bases at J, with 16 bases between. The CDR3 has 15 residues. Germline V gene sequence: CDR1 MNHEY, CDR2 SVGAGI. V gene TRBV6-5 combines with J gene TRBJ1-4; maybe TRBD1 (6 bases). This sequence was found in a person aged 18-60 years who received the Ad26.COV2.S COVID-19 vaccine or a placebo. Sequencing used peripheral blood, obtained in a trial of Ad26.COV2.S vaccine versus placebo. This CDR3 reads CAAGQGWATNEKLFF. The CDR3 bases are TGTGCCGCGGGGCAGGGGTGGGCAACTAATGAAAAACTGTTTTTT.